The next 28 T cell receptor beta chains were all read from a single sample in a study of response to subunit inactivated influenza vaccine. Via MiXCR, TCRdb re-called the RT-PCR reads, giving one row per CDR3 protein. The table lists about 650,000 distinct CDR3 sequences, approximately 15% of them singletons. The specimen was PBMCs from blood, collected approximately 15 days before vaccination. Receptors originate from a man in his fifties or sixties who received an inactivated influenza vaccine.

This chain joins TRBV10-3 and TRBJ1-1; a possible D gene is TRBD1 (6 bases). CDR3 size: 15 residues. The germline CDR1 and CDR2 sequences are ENHRY and SYGVKD. Deletions cut 4 bases from V and 0 bases from J, with 12 bases between. The CDR3 region is CAISGSRGMNTEAFF. DNA for the CDR3: TGTGCCATCAGTGGATCCAGGGGTATGAACACTGAAGCTTTCTTT.

Only a few counts were recorded for this clonotype. The chain recombines TRBV28 with TRBJ2-7; no firm D call. CDR3 length: 13 residues. V was cut by 5 bases and J by 4 bases, with 12 bases left in between. Germline CDR1 MDHEN, CDR2 SYDVKM. The CDR3 sequence is CASSHPLNYEQYF. Here the CDR3 DNA reads TGTGCCAGCAGTCACCCCCTTAATTACGAGCAGTACTTC.

This clonotype was counted only a few times. This chain links TRBV6-2 or TRBV6-3 with TRBJ2-7; D might be TRBD2 (6 bases). Trimming cost V 7 bases and J 0 bases, with 22 bases left between them. The CDR3 is made up of 17 amino acids. Germline V gene lookup returns CDR1 MNHEY and CDR2 SVGEGT. DNA of the CDR3: TGTGCCAGCACCGAGGCCGGGACTTTAATCCACTCCTACGAGCAGTACTTC. Protein product: CASTEAGTLIHSYEQYF.

This chain uses TRBV6-5 with TRBJ2-3; the D is unclear. This CDR3 is built from 13 residues. V was shortened by 8 bases and J by 2 bases, with 11 bases between the two germline ends. Germline V lookup: CDR1 MNHEY, CDR2 SVGAGI. The CDR3 DNA reads TGTGCCAGCGTCAATCGAAACACAGATACGCAGTATTTT. It codes for CASVNRNTDTQYF.

This chain uses TRBV5-1 with TRBJ2-7; 8 bases are a match to TRBD2. The trim removed 8 bases at V and 6 bases at J, leaving 13 bases unmatched. This CDR3 contains 14 residues. The germline gives CDR1 SGHRS, CDR2 YFSETQ. The CDR3 spells CASQIGGLESEQYF. The CDR3 DNA sequence: TGCGCCAGTCAAATCGGGGGACTAGAATCCGAGCAGTACTTC.

This clonotype was counted only a few times. The V and J genes are TRBV15 and TRBJ2-6; D is ambiguous. The CDR3 consists of 16 residues. V lost 0 bases, J lost 0 bases, and 6 bases lay in between. The germline CDR1 and CDR2 sequences are LNHNV and YYDKDF (reference sequence). The CDR3 region is CATSRDLVSGANVLTF. Written as DNA, the CDR3 is TGTGCCACCAGCAGAGATCTAGTCTCTGGGGCCAACGTCCTGACTTTC.

This clonotype was seen a few times. The rearrangement joins TRBV9 to TRBJ2-7; a weak D match, TRBD2 (6 bases). The CDR3 spans 15 residues. The V end lost 0 bases, the J end lost 4 bases, and 14 bases lay between the germline ends. CDR1 and CDR2 from the germline V gene are SGDLS and YYNGEE. In DNA form, the CDR3 reads TGTGCCAGCAGCGTAGGGGGGGAGCAGGCTTACGAGCAGTACTTC. This codes for CASSVGGEQAYEQYF.

The genes are TRBV6-6 and TRBJ1-1; TRBD1 aligns across 8 bases. The CDR3 has 13 amino acids. The V and J ends lost 10 bases and 3 bases, in that order; junction bases with no gene match: 7. The germline CDR1 and CDR2 sequences are MNHNY and SVGAGI (reference sequence). CDR3 coding DNA: TGTGCCATCCTAGACAGGGGTCACACTGAAGCTTTCTTT. This translates into CAILDRGHTEAFF.

This clonotype was seen a few times. J is TRBJ2-2 and V is TRBV9; no reliable D call. V was cut by 6 bases and J by 4 bases, with 7 bases left in between. Germline values: CDR1 SGDLS, CDR2 YYNGEE. The CDR3 is 12 amino acids. CDR3 sequence: CASTTFTGELFF. DNA for the CDR3: TGTGCCAGCACAACTTTCACCGGGGAGCTGTTTTTT.

This clonotype was seen many times. The DNA for the CDR3 is TGCGCCAGCAGCCAAGTTATTTCCCGGAGGGGGCAAAACATTCAGTACTTC. Its protein is CASSQVISRRGQNIQYF. J is TRBJ2-4 and V is TRBV4-1; TRBD1 might be the D (7 bases). Trimming took 1 base from V and 5 from J, leaving 18 bases between them. Germline V CDR1 and CDR2: MGHRA, YSYEKL. This CDR3 comprises 17 residues.

This clonotype was seen only a few times. The chain recombines TRBV5-1 with TRBJ2-1; D tentatively reads TRBD1 or TRBD2 (5 bases each). Germline-derived CDR1 and CDR2 are SGHRS and YFSETQ. V lost 4 bases and J lost 14, with 31 bases in between. This CDR3 is built from 17 residues. Written as DNA, the CDR3 is TGCGCCAGCAGCCCCGGACCGTCCGGGACCTCATCTAGAAAGGAGTTCTTC. Its translation: CASSPGPSGTSSRKEFF.

Many counts were recorded for this clonotype. The chain joins TRBV18 to TRBJ1-1; no firm D call. This CDR3 comprises 14 residues. The V end was cut by 1 base, the J end by 2 bases, with 8 bases between. Germline CDR1 KGHSH, CDR2 LQKENI. The CDR3 loop reads CASSPRQPNTEAFF. The CDR3 DNA sequence: TGTGCCAGCTCACCACGGCAGCCAAACACTGAAGCTTTCTTT.

The chain recombines TRBV6-2 or TRBV6-3 with TRBJ2-7, with no clear D. Trimming took 6 bases from V and 1 from J, leaving 22 bases between them. Germline V gene sequence: CDR1 MNHEY, CDR2 SVGEGT. CDR3 length: 17 amino acids. This CDR3 reads CASSLPIGGRSSYEQYF. The CDR3 DNA reads as TGTGCCAGCAGCCTACCAATTGGTGGAAGATCTTCCTACGAGCAGTACTTC.

V is TRBV6-2 or TRBV6-3 and J is TRBJ2-5; the D gene is possibly TRBD1 (6 bases). CDR3 length: 16 residues. Germline CDR1 reads MNHEY; CDR2 reads SVGEGT. V was pared by 2 bases and J by 3 bases, with 16 bases between. CDR3 in DNA: TGTGCCAGCAGTTACGTCCAGGGGTCGGTAGAAGAGACCCAGTACTTC. Its translation is CASSYVQGSVEETQYF.

This clonotype was counted only a few times. The chain joins TRBV28 to TRBJ1-3; the D gene is possibly TRBD1 (5 bases). This CDR3 region has 16 residues. Trimming cost V 8 bases and J 4 bases, with 21 bases left between them. Germline V gene sequence: CDR1 MDHEN, CDR2 SYDVKM. The DNA of the CDR3 is TGTGCCAGCCTCGCCCCCGGGCAGGGTGGAGGAAACACCATATATTTT. It translates to CASLAPGQGGGNTIYF.

This chain joins TRBV7-2 and TRBJ2-7; 11 bases match TRBD1. The CDR3 covers 14 residues. The germline gives CDR1 SGHTA, CDR2 FQGNSA. V lost 3 bases and J lost 6; bases outside the gene matches: 4. The chain's CDR3 is CASSLAGTGGEQYF. CDR3 DNA: TGTGCCAGCAGCTTGGCTGGGACAGGGGGCGAGCAGTACTTC.

This clonotype has a count of ten or more. The chain couples TRBV20-1 to TRBJ2-5; D is perhaps TRBD1 (5 bases). Germline assignment: CDR1 DFQATT and CDR2 SNEGSKA (reference sequence). V was cut by 6 bases and J by 7 bases, with 9 bases left in between. The CDR3 has 10 amino acids. CDR3 amino acids: CSAQGATQYF. For the CDR3, the DNA is TGCAGTGCCCAGGGTGCGACCCAGTACTTC.

This clonotype appeared many times. The J gene is TRBJ1-1, the V gene TRBV5-1; 7 bases are a match to TRBD1. CDR1 SGHRS and CDR2 YFSETQ come from the germline V gene. The CDR3 contains 15 residues. J lost 1 base, V lost 5 bases, and 8 bases had no gene match. The CDR3 sequence is CASSFSGTENTEAFF. In nucleotides, the CDR3 is TGCGCCAGCAGTTTTTCCGGGACAGAGAACACTGAAGCTTTCTTT.

J is TRBJ2-3 and V is TRBV28; 11 bases line up with TRBD2. The CDR3 totals 16 residues. V dropped 6 bases and J dropped 2; count of bases not matched to a gene: 7. Germline CDR1 MDHEN, CDR2 SYDVKM. CDR3 residues: CASRTRLAGSTDTQYF. The DNA of the CDR3 is TGTGCCAGCAGGACCCGACTAGCGGGATCCACAGATACGCAGTATTTT.

This clonotype occurred a few times. This rearrangement joins TRBV10-3 to TRBJ1-5; tentative D call: TRBD1 (5 bases). CDR1 is ENHRY and CDR2 is SYGVKD in the germline V gene. The CDR3 sequence is 15 residues long. The V and J ends lost 6 bases and 0 bases respectively, with 12 bases between them. As DNA, the CDR3 is TGTGCCATCAGCAGGGACGGGAATAGCAATCAGCCCCAGCATTTT. Translated: CAISRDGNSNQPQHF.

V gene TRBV29-1 combines with J gene TRBJ1-1; 7 nucleotides line up with TRBD1. The CDR3 has 15 amino acids. CDR1 is SQVTM, CDR2 ANQGSEA, per germline. The ends lost 1 base at V and 5 bases at J; junction bases unmatched: 10. CDR3 residues: CSVEVSGRGRTEAFF. CDR3 nucleotides: TGCAGCGTTGAAGTTAGTGGTAGGGGGCGGACTGAAGCTTTCTTT.

V gene TRBV3-1 combines with J gene TRBJ2-7, with D possibly matching TRBD2 (6 bases). Germline V lookup: CDR1 LGHDT, CDR2 YNNKEL (reference sequence). V was shortened by 4 bases and J by 2 bases, with 18 bases between the two germline ends. The CDR3 runs 16 residues. CDR3 nucleotide sequence: TGTGCCAGCAGCCCTGGGTTAGAGGCGGGGACCTACGAGCAGTACTTC. Encoded protein: CASSPGLEAGTYEQYF.

The rearrangement joins TRBV3-1 to TRBJ2-5; the D gene could be TRBD1 or TRBD2 (5 bases each). This CDR3 is 13 amino acids long. The germline V gene has CDR1 LGHDT and CDR2 YNNKEL (reference sequence). V gave up 4 bases and J gave up 5 bases, with 11 bases separating them. The CDR3, as DNA: TGTGCCAGCAGCCGGGGGAGAAGGGAGACCCAGTACTTC. Translation: CASSRGRRETQYF.

In DNA form, the CDR3 reads TGTGCCAGCAGTTCTGCCGGGACAGCGAACACCGGGGAGCTGTTTTTT. The encoded protein is CASSSAGTANTGELFF. The genes are TRBV28 and TRBJ2-2, with TRBD1 matching over 7 bases. The length of the CDR3 is 16 residues. Germline loops: CDR1 MDHEN, CDR2 SYDVKM. After removal of 4 bases from V and 0 bases from J, the junction contained 5 bases not matched to a gene.

The chain uses TRBV4-3 and TRBJ2-3, with D hard to call. Trimming stripped 0 bases from V and 2 bases from J, with 12 bases between. The CDR3 has 16 amino acids. Germline-derived CDR1 and CDR2 are LGHNA and YSLEER. CDR3 region: CASSQDVAGLTDTQYF. CDR3 in DNA: TGCGCCAGCAGCCAAGATGTAGCCGGTCTCACAGATACGCAGTATTTT.

The chain couples TRBV20-1 to TRBJ2-7; maybe TRBD2 (6 bases). The V end was cut by 4 bases, the J end by 4 bases, with 11 bases between. The germline CDR1 and CDR2 sequences are DFQATT and SNEGSKA (reference sequence). This CDR3 region has 12 residues. The CDR3 nucleotides read TGCAGTGCTACCCGTCGGGGGTACGAGCAGTACTTC. Translation gives CSATRRGYEQYF.

The sample holds a few counts of this clonotype. This chain uses TRBV5-6 with TRBJ2-5; 10 positions agree with TRBD2. The germline gives CDR1 SGHDT, CDR2 YYEEEE. With 2 bases clipped from V and 5 bases from J, the junction kept 6 bases outside the gene matches. The CDR3 runs 15 residues. The CDR3 here is CASSLGLAARETQYF. In DNA, the CDR3 is TGTGCCAGCAGCTTAGGACTAGCGGCCCGGGAGACCCAGTACTTC.

This clonotype occurred many times. CDR3 in amino acids: CASSKAGGEAQPQHF. CDR3 bases: TGTGCCAGCAGCAAAGCCGGAGGGGAAGCTCAGCCCCAGCATTTT. V is TRBV21-1 and J is TRBJ1-5. TRBV21-1 counts as a pseudogene. This CDR3 is 15 amino acids long.